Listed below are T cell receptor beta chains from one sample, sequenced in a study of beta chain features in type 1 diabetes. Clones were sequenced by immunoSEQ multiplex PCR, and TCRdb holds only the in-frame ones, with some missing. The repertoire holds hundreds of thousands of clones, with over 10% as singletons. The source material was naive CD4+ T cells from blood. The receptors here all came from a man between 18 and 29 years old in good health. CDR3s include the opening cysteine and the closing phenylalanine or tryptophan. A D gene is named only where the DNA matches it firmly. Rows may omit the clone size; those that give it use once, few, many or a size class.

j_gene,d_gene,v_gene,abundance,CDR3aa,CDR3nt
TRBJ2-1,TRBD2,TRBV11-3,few,CASSSLPGLVGGEEQFF,TGTGCCAGCAGCTCCCTTCCGGGACTAGTGGGAGGAGAAGAGCAGTTCTTC
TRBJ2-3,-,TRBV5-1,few,CASSLKAGRLSPGEDTQYF,TGCGCCAGCAGCTTGAAGGCTGGCAGGCTATCTCCAGGGGAGGATACGCAGTATTTT
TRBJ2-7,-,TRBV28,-,CASSLGARGRTYEQYF,TGTGCCAGCAGTTTAGGGGCGAGAGGAAGGACCTACGAGCAGTACTTC
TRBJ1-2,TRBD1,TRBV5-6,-,CASSLAGTVMYGYTF,TGTGCCAGCAGCTTGGCTGGGACAGTGATGTATGGCTACACCTTC
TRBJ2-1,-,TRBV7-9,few,CASSLATIWVYEQFF,TGTGCCAGCAGCTTAGCGACTATTTGGGTCTATGAGCAGTTCTTC
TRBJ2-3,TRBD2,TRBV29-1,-,CSVQRGTTDTQYF,TGCAGCGTTCAGCGGGGGACCACAGATACGCAGTATTTT
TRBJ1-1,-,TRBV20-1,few,CSAYGGTEAFF,TGCAGTGCTTACGGGGGCACTGAAGCTTTCTTT
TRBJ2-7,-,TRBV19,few,CASQKGLNLEQYF,TGTGCCAGCCAAAAGGGACTTAACCTCGAGCAGTACTTC
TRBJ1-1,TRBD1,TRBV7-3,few,CASSSGGLDTEAFF,TGTGCCAGCAGCTCAGGGGGCTTAGACACTGAAGCTTTCTTT
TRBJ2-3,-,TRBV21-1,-,CASSPQTVFSTDTQYF,TGTGCCAGCAGCCCACAAACAGTGTTTAGCACAGATACGCAGTATTTT
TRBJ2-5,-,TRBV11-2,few,CASSSQNTETQYF,TGTGCCAGCAGTTCACAGAATACCGAGACCCAGTACTTC
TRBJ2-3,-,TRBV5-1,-,CASSFMATDTQYF,TGCGCCAGCAGCTTTATGGCCACAGATACGCAGTATTTT
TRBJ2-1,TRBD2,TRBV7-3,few,CASSPLGLAGDGVTSSYNEQFF,TGTGCCAGCAGCCCCCTAGGACTAGCGGGAGATGGGGTTACGAGCTCCTACAATGAGCAGTTCTTC
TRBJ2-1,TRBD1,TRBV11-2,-,CASSFTTGQYYNEQFF,TGTGCCAGCAGCTTCACCACGGGACAGTATTACAATGAGCAGTTCTTC
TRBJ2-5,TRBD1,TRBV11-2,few,CASSLATGPWETQYF,TGTGCCAGCAGCTTAGCGACAGGGCCCTGGGAGACCCAGTACTTC
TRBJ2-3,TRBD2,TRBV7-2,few,CASRLAGGRGDTQYF,TGTGCCAGCAGACTAGCGGGAGGGCGGGGAGATACGCAGTATTTT
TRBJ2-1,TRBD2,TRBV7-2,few,CASSLSGNLYNEQFF,TGTGCCAGCAGCTTGAGCGGGAACCTTTACAATGAGCAGTTCTTC
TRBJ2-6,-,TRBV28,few,CASSSVPRGANVLTF,TGTGCCAGCAGTTCCGTCCCTAGAGGGGCCAACGTCCTGACTTTC
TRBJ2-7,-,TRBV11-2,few,CASSPGTTYEQYF,TGTGCCAGCAGCCCCGGGACAACCTACGAGCAGTACTTC
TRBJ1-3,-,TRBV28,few,CASSQNTIYF,TGTGCCAGCAGCCAGAACACCATATATTTT
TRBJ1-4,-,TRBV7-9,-,CASSFGGARANEKLFF,TGTGCCAGCAGCTTTGGAGGGGCAAGGGCTAATGAAAAACTGTTTTTT
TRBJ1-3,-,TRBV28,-,CASLGTQGYVSGNTIYF,TGTGCCAGCCTTGGAACGCAGGGGTACGTCTCTGGAAACACCATATATTTT
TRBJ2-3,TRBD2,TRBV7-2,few,CASSLSSGRSTDTQYF,TGTGCCAGCAGCTTAAGTAGCGGGAGGAGCACAGATACGCAGTATTTT
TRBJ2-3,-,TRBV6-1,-,CASKPSTDTQYF,TGTGCCAGCAAGCCCAGCACAGATACGCAGTATTTT
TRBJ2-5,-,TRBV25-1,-,CASTSGWGETQYF,TGTGCCAGCACCTCAGGGTGGGGAGAGACCCAGTACTTC
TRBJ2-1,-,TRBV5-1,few,CASSPLPPYNEQFF,TGCGCCAGCAGCCCGCTACCTCCCTACAATGAGCAGTTCTTC
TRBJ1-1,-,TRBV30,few,CAWDRGNTEAFF,TGTGCCTGGGATCGGGGGAACACTGAAGCTTTCTTT
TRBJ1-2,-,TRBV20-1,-,CSASRVYGYTF,TGCAGTGCTAGTCGTGTCTATGGCTACACCTTC
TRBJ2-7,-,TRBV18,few,CASSRQGYEQYF,TGTGCCAGCTCACGGCAGGGGTACGAGCAGTACTTC
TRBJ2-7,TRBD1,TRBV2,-,CASRERTGQYEQYF,TGTGCCAGCAGGGAAAGGACAGGGCAGTACGAGCAGTACTTC
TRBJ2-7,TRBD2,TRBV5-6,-,CASSSTSGLSYEQYF,TGTGCCAGCAGCTCTACTAGCGGCCTCTCCTACGAGCAGTACTTC
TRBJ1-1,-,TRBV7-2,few,CASSSRVGNTEAFF,TGTGCCAGCAGCTCCCGGGTGGGGAACACTGAAGCTTTCTTT
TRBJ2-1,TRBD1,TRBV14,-,CASSQMDRATTEQFF,TGTGCCAGCAGCCAAATGGACAGGGCCACGACTGAGCAGTTCTTC
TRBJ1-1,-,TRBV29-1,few,CSVGRVLNTEAFF,TGCAGCGTTGGGAGAGTCTTGAACACTGAAGCTTTCTTT
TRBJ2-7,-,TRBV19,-,CASSWSPGAGAQYEQYF,TGTGCCAGTAGTTGGTCACCCGGCGCAGGGGCGCAGTACGAGCAGTACTTC
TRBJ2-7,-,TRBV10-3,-,CAISESSPRERGEQYF,TGTGCCATCAGTGAGTCCAGTCCGAGGGAAAGAGGCGAGCAGTACTTC
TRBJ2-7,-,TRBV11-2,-,CASRLRGNTEQYF,TGTGCCAGCAGGCTCAGGGGTAATACGGAGCAGTACTTC
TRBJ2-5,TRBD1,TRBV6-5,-,CASSRSGQGAETQYF,TGTGCCAGCAGTCGATCTGGACAGGGTGCAGAGACCCAGTACTTC
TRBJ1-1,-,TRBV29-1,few,CSVGAQNTEAFF,TGCAGCGTTGGGGCGCAGAACACTGAAGCTTTCTTT
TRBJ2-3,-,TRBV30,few,CAWSLSGTSTDTQYF,TGTGCCTGGAGTCTCAGCGGTACTAGCACAGATACGCAGTATTTT
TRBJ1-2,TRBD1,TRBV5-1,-,CASSTGQEDGYTF,TGCGCCAGCAGCACGGGACAGGAGGATGGCTACACCTTC
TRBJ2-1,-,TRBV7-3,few,CASSQGPGHEQFF,TGTGCCAGCAGCCAGGGCCCAGGGCATGAGCAGTTCTTC
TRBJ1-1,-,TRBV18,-,CASSPFFAGNTEAFF,TGTGCCAGCTCACCGTTCTTCGCCGGGAACACTGAAGCTTTCTTT
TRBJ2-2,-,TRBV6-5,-,CASSYSQGTGELFF,TGTGCCAGCAGTTACTCGCAGGGGACCGGGGAGCTGTTTTTT
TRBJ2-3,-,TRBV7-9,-,CVSSFGRSSTDTQYF,TGTGTCAGCAGCTTTGGCAGGTCTAGCACAGATACGCAGTATTTT
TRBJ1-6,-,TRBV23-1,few,CASSPIDRSSSYNSPLHF,TGCGCCAGCAGTCCCATTGACAGGTCGAGCTCCTATAATTCACCCCTCCACTTT
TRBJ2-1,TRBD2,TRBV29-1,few,CSVGTSAYNEQFF,TGCAGCGTAGGGACTAGCGCATACAATGAGCAGTTCTTC
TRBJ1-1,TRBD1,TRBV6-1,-,CASSRDRVVSAEAFF,TGTGCCAGCAGCCGGGACAGGGTGGTTTCCGCTGAAGCTTTCTTT
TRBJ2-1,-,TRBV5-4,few,CASSLTSSYNEQFF,TGTGCCAGCAGCCTGACTAGTTCCTACAATGAGCAGTTCTTC
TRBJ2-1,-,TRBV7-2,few,CASSLGQGGEQFF,TGTGCCAGCAGCTTAGGACAGGGAGGTGAGCAGTTCTTC
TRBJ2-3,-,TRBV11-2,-,CASSSSGMAQYF,TGTGCCAGCAGCTCCTCCGGGATGGCGCAGTATTTT
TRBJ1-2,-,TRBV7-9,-,CASSPLGDRGKYGYTF,TGTGCCAGCAGCCCACTAGGGGACCGGGGGAAGTATGGCTACACCTTC